What follows are 27 T cell receptor beta chains derived from one specimen sequenced in a study of Ad26.COV2.S vaccination and SARS-CoV-2 variants. Noted treatment: around 19 received Ad26.COV2.S at low or high dose, single or two shots; 5 received placebo; per-sample allocation not given. Samples came from day 63 after the first vaccine or placebo injection. This table comes from immunoSEQ multiplex PCR, and its TCRdb copy is limited to in-frame clones, with some not included. The sample comprises around 250,000 clones, around 85% of which are singletons, and 2.9% rests with the top ten. The source material was peripheral blood, sampled in a trial of Ad26.COV2.S vaccine versus placebo. Receptors were obtained from a person between 18 and 60 years old who received the Ad26.COV2.S COVID-19 vaccine or a placebo.

The rearrangement joins TRBV21-1 to TRBJ1-1; TRBD1 was called by the table and not checked on the DNA. TRBV21-1 is given as a pseudogene. This CDR3 has 17 residues. CDR3 in amino acids: CASSKEGTGGGGTEAFF. CDR3 nucleotides: TGTGCTAGCAGCAAAGAAGGAACAGGGGGTGGGGGCACTGAAGCTTTCTTT.

The chain links TRBV5-5 to TRBJ1-2, with no clear D. The CDR3 is 15 residues long. V was pared by 0 bases and J by 0 bases, with 9 bases between. Germline CDR1 reads SGHKS; CDR2 reads YYEKEE (reference sequence). The CDR3 reads CASSLVGTTNYGYTF. In DNA form, the CDR3 reads TGTGCCAGCAGCTTGGTGGGCACGACTAACTATGGCTACACCTTC.

Regarding this clone: At one boundary the junction diverges from the germline segment, which might be a read error. The rearrangement joins TRBV6-5 to TRBJ1-6, with D hard to call. This CDR3 is 12 amino acids long. Germline assignment: CDR1 MNHEY and CDR2 SVGAGI. The CDR3 is CASSDSARALHF. In nucleotides, the CDR3 is TGTGCCAGCAGTGACTCGGCGCGGGCCCTCCACTTT.

The chain is built from TRBV19 and TRBJ1-5; 10 bases are a match to TRBD1. The V segment lost 5 bases and the J segment 0 bases; nucleotides outside the gene matches: 16. CDR1 LNHDA and CDR2 SQIVND come from the germline V gene (reference sequence). This CDR3 spans 20 amino acids. The CDR3 DNA follows: TGTGCCAGTAGTGGGTCCGGGGACAGGGGTCCCCTTTTTAGCAATCAGCCCCAGCATTTT. Translated: CASSGSGDRGPLFSNQPQHF.

For the CDR3, the DNA is TGTGCCAGTAGTATCGCAATGGCGGGACAGGGGGAGACCCAGTACTTC. Its translation: CASSIAMAGQGETQYF. The gene calls are TRBV19 and TRBJ2-5, with 10 bases aligning to TRBD1. The germline CDR1 and CDR2 sequences are LNHDA and SQIVND (reference sequence). CDR3 length equals 16 residues. V dropped 3 bases and J dropped 5; count of bases not matched to a gene: 9. Together with reference TRBV19 and TRBJ2-5, the CDR3 gives the full variable domain: DGGITQSPKYLFRKEGQNVTLSCEQNLNHDAMYWYRQDPGQGLRLIYYSQIVNDFQKGDIAEGYSVSREKKESFPLTVTSAQKNPTAFYLCASSIAMAGQGETQYFGPGTRLLVL.

The CDR3 sequence: CASSYSIGSSYNEQFF. The DNA of the CDR3 is TGTGCCAGCAGTTACTCGATTGGTAGCTCCTACAATGAGCAGTTCTTC. The chain has TRBV6-6 and TRBJ2-1; D is undetermined. The CDR3 contains 16 residues. Germline CDR1 is MNHNY and CDR2 is SVGAGI (reference sequence). Deletions cut 0 bases from V and 0 bases from J, with 9 bases between.

The chain combines TRBV18 with TRBJ2-7; the match to TRBD2 covers 8 bases. The germline V gene has CDR1 KGHSH and CDR2 LQKENI. V trimming: 2 bases; J trimming: 4 bases; junction bases outside the gene matches: 7. This CDR3 has 15 amino acids. The CDR3 is CASSPGSGGPYEQYV. CDR3 sequence (DNA): TGTGCCAGCTCACCAGGATCGGGAGGGCCTTACGAGCAGTACGTC.

The chain uses TRBV18 and TRBJ1-2; the D gene is possibly TRBD1 (6 bases). V lost 3 bases and J lost 5, with 16 bases in between. Looked up from germline, CDR1 is KGHSH and CDR2 is LQKENI. This CDR3 region has 15 residues. This CDR3 reads CASSPSLGGRYGYTF. CDR3 DNA sequence: TGTGCCAGCTCACCCAGTTTGGGGGGGCGGTATGGCTACACCTTC.

This clone has a count of ten or more. The chain is built from TRBV4-2 and TRBJ2-3; 8 nucleotides match TRBD2. Germline trimming cut 0 bases from V and 4 bases from J; bases unmatched to any gene: 3. CDR3 length: 15 amino acids. CDR1 is LGHNA and CDR2 is YNFKEQ in the germline V gene. The CDR3 protein is CASSQEREGPDTQYF. The CDR3 DNA is TGTGCCAGCAGCCAAGAACGGGAGGGCCCAGATACGCAGTATTTT.

The gene calls are TRBV24-1 and TRBJ2-3, with 8 bases lining up with TRBD2. Germline V CDR1 and CDR2: KGHDR, SFDVKD. V was clipped by 4 bases and J by 7 bases; unmatched bases: 12. The CDR3 totals 16 residues. The CDR3 nucleotides read TGTGCCACCAGTGACTCCACAGCGGGAGCGGTGAATACGCAGTATTTT. It is translated as CATSDSTAGAVNTQYF.

V usage is TRBV5-6 and J usage is TRBJ2-1, with a possible D match to TRBD2 (5 bases). The CDR3 consists of 12 residues. Germline loops: CDR1 SGHDT, CDR2 YYEEEE. Between the trimmed V and J ends, which lost 10 bases and 4 bases, there was a span of 12 bases. CDR3 sequence: CASTTTYNEQFF. The CDR3 region has the DNA TGTGCCTCGACTACTACATACAATGAGCAGTTCTTC.

Here the CDR3 DNA reads TGTGCCAGCACCTCCTTGGACAGAAACTATGGCTACACCTTC. Its translation is CASTSLDRNYGYTF. V is TRBV5-6 and J is TRBJ1-2; tentative D call: TRBD1 (6 bases). The CDR3 is 14 amino acids. Trimming shortened V by 6 bases and J by 2 bases, and 14 bases separated the two germline ends. Germline V gene data show CDR1 as SGHDT and CDR2 as YYEEEE.

On this clone: The sample carries other DNA sequences with the same CDR3. V usage is TRBV7-2 and J usage is TRBJ2-7; D ambiguous. The germline V and J ends were trimmed by 1 base and 0 bases, with 4 bases remaining between them. Germline V gives CDR1 SGHTA, CDR2 FQGNSA. This CDR3 comprises 13 residues. The CDR3 reads CASSLGVSYEQYF. The DNA for the CDR3 is TGTGCCAGCAGCTTAGGGGTCTCCTACGAGCAGTACTTC.

The chain employs TRBV6-5 and TRBJ2-2, with TRBD1 identical over 9 bases. CDR1 MNHEY and CDR2 SVGAGI come from the germline V gene. The CDR3 length is 15 residues. Trimming cost V 5 bases and J 2 bases; bases outside gene matches: 3. The CDR3 spells CASSTGQGNTGELFF. Written as DNA, the CDR3 is TGTGCCAGCAGTACGGGACAGGGAAACACCGGGGAGCTGTTTTTT.

This clone appeared once. The rearrangement links TRBV9 to TRBJ2-7, with D perhaps matching TRBD2 (5 bases). Trimming removed 0 bases at V and 3 bases at J, with 13 bases between. The CDR3 covers 15 residues. Looked up from germline, CDR1 is SGDLS and CDR2 is YYNGEE. The CDR3 here is CASSVAPSGYYEQYF. CDR3 in DNA: TGTGCCAGCAGCGTAGCTCCCTCGGGGTACTACGAGCAGTACTTC.

V usage is TRBV7-2 and J usage is TRBJ2-3; D may match TRBD1 or TRBD2 (5 bases each). This CDR3 is 14 amino acids long. CDR1 and CDR2 (germline): SGHTA, FQGNSA. The germline V and J ends were trimmed by 3 bases and 2 bases, with 9 bases remaining between them. The CDR3 reads CASSLRGTTDTQYF. CDR3 in DNA: TGTGCCAGCAGCTTGAGGGGAACCACAGATACGCAGTATTTT.

The chain links TRBV5-4 to TRBJ1-2, with TRBD1 matching over 12 bases. The CDR3 has 14 amino acids. With 3 bases clipped from V and 6 bases from J, the junction kept 3 bases outside the gene matches. Germline V CDR1 and CDR2: SGHNT, YYREEE (reference sequence). For the CDR3, the DNA is TGTGCCAGCAGCTGGGGACAGGGGGCTAATGGCTACACCTTC. Translation gives CASSWGQGANGYTF.

This chain connects TRBV7-2 to TRBJ2-7; 9 nucleotides line up with TRBD1. V shed 5 bases, J shed 2 bases, and the junction held 4 bases outside the gene matches. This CDR3 spans 14 amino acids. Germline V gene sequence: CDR1 SGHTA, CDR2 FQGNSA. CDR3 bases: TGTGCCAGCAGCAGACAGGGGGGCACCTACGAGCAGTACTTC. Amino acid sequence: CASSRQGGTYEQYF.

The CDR3 sequence: CASSQVGYKLAGSYNEQFF. The CDR3 DNA reads TGTGCCAGCAGCCAAGTTGGGTACAAGTTAGCGGGTTCCTACAATGAGCAGTTCTTC. The chain joins TRBV4-2 to TRBJ2-1; 7 bases agree with TRBD2. The CDR3 has 19 residues. Germline V CDR1 and CDR2: LGHNA, YNFKEQ. Germline trimming cut 1 base from V and 1 base from J; bases unmatched to any gene: 13.

V is TRBV7-2 and J is TRBJ1-6; no clear D. Germline CDR1 reads SGHTA; CDR2 reads FQGNSA. CDR3 size: 13 residues. The V end was cut by 2 bases, the J end by 7 bases, with 6 bases between. CDR3 region: CASSLIQNSPLHF. For the CDR3, the DNA is TGTGCCAGCAGCTTAATACAGAATTCACCCCTCCACTTT.

V usage is TRBV19 and J usage is TRBJ2-7, with TRBD1 as a possible D gene (6 bases). The CDR3 is 14 amino acids. Germline V gene sequence: CDR1 LNHDA, CDR2 SQIVND (reference sequence). Trimming pared 5 bases from V and 2 bases from J, leaving 13 bases between. The CDR3 DNA reads TGTGCCAGTAGTTCCTGGACAGAAGCCTACGAGCAGTACTTC. Its protein product is CASSSWTEAYEQYF.

The rearrangement joins TRBV25-1 to TRBJ2-3; D unclear. The V end was cut by 2 bases, the J end by 6 bases, with 9 bases between. The CDR3 extends over 13 amino acids. CDR1 MGHDK and CDR2 SYGVNS come from the germline V gene. The DNA of the CDR3 is TGTGCCAGCAGTGAAATCTGGCGGGATACGCAGTATTTT. Translation gives CASSEIWRDTQYF.

The chain combines TRBV5-1 with TRBJ2-5, with D perhaps matching TRBD1 (5 bases). Trimming pared 6 bases from V and 4 bases from J, leaving 13 bases between. CDR1 and CDR2 (germline): SGHRS, YFSETQ. This CDR3 is 13 amino acids long. The DNA of the CDR3 is TGCGCCAGCACCTCCAACCAGGGAGAGACCCAGTACTTC. This codes for CASTSNQGETQYF.

J is TRBJ2-3 and V is TRBV13; 9 bases align to TRBD2. Unmatched junction bases numbered 5, after V lost 3 bases and J lost 4 bases. This CDR3 has 15 amino acids. The germline V gene has CDR1 PRHDT and CDR2 FYEKMQ (reference sequence). Written as DNA, the CDR3 is TGTGCCAGCAGCTTTAGCGGGAGAGGTGCAGATACGCAGTATTTT. Amino acids: CASSFSGRGADTQYF.

The gene calls are TRBV3-1 (or the pseudogene TRBV3-2) and TRBJ1-1, with 8 bases matching TRBD1. This CDR3 is built from 17 residues. J was trimmed by 4 bases and V by 2 bases; bases with no gene match: 12. The germline gives CDR1 LGHDT, CDR2 YNNKEL (reference sequence). The CDR3 coding sequence is TGTGCCAGCAGCCAATTTGCAGGGGGCGAAACCAGCACTGAAGCTTTCTTT. This codes for CASSQFAGGETSTEAFF.

The chain carries TRBV6-2 or TRBV6-3 and TRBJ2-5; D remains unclear. Trimming stripped 3 bases from V and 7 bases from J, with 12 bases between. This CDR3 has 13 amino acids. Germline lookup yields CDR1 MNHEY and CDR2 SVGEGT. CDR3 residues: CASSYRVFGTQYF. CDR3 bases: TGTGCCAGCAGTTATCGGGTGTTCGGGACCCAGTACTTC.

The V gene is TRBV6-5, the J gene TRBJ1-1; D remains ambiguous. Germline CDR1 is MNHEY and CDR2 is SVGAGI. V was cut by 7 bases and J by 1 base, with 4 bases left in between. This CDR3 is 11 amino acids long. CDR3 bases: TGTGCCAGCAATTGGAACACTGAAGCTTTCTTT. This translates into CASNWNTEAFF.